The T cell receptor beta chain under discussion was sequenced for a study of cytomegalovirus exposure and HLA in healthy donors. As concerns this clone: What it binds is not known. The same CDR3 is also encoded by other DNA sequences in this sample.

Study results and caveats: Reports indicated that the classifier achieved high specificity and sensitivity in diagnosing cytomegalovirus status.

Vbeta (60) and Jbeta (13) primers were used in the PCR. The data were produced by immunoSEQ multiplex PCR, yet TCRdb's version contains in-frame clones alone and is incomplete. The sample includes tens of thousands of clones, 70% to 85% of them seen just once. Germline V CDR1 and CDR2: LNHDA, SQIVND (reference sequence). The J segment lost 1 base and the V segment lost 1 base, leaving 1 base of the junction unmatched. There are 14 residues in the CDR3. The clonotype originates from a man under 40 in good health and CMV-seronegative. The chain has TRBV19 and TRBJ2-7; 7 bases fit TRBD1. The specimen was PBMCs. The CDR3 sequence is CASSIGQGSYEQYF. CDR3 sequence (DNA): TGTGCCAGTAGTATAGGACAGGGATCCTACGAGCAGTACTTC. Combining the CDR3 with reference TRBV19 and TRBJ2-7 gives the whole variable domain DGGITQSPKYLFRKEGQNVTLSCEQNLNHDAMYWYRQDPGQGLRLIYYSQIVNDFQKGDIAEGYSVSREKKESFPLTVTSAQKNPTAFYLCASSIGQGSYEQYFGPGTRLTVT.